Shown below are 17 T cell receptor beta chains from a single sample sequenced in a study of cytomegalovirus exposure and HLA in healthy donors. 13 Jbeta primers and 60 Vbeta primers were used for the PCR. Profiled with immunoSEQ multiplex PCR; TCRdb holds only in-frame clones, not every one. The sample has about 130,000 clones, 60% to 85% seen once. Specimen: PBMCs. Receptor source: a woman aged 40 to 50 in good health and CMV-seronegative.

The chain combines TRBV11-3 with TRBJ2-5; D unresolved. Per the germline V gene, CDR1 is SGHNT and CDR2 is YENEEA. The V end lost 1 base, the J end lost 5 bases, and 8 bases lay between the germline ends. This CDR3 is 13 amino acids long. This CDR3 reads CASSLGQMETQYF. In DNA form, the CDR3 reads TGTGCCAGCAGCTTAGGTCAGATGGAGACCCAGTACTTC.

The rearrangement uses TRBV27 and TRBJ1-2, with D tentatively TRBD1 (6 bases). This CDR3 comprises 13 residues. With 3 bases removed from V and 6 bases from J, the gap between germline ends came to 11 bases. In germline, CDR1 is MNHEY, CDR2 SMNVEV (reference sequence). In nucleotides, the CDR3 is TGTGCCAGCAGTTTCGACAGGCTAGATGGCTACACCTTC. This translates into CASSFDRLDGYTF.

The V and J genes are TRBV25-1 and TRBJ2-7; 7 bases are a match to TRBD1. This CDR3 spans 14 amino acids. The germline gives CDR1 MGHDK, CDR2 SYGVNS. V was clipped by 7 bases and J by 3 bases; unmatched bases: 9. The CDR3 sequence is CASTAGQANYEQYF. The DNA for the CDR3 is TGTGCCAGCACCGCCGGACAGGCCAACTACGAGCAGTACTTC.

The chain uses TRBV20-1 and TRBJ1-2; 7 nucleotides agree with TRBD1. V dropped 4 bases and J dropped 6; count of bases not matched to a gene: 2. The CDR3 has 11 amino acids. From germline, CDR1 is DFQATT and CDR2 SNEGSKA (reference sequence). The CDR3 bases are TGCAGTGCTATTGACAGGGATGGCTACACCTTC. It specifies CSAIDRDGYTF.

CDR3 in DNA: TGTGCCAGCAGTAAAACCGGGACAGGGGTTTCACCCCTCCACTTT. Protein product: CASSKTGTGVSPLHF. The chain joins TRBV7-3 to TRBJ1-6, with 10 positions matching TRBD1. This CDR3 is built from 15 residues. Trimming at V came to 6 bases and at J to 9 bases, leaving 8 bases not matched to a gene. CDR1 is SGHTA and CDR2 is FQGTGA in the germline V gene.

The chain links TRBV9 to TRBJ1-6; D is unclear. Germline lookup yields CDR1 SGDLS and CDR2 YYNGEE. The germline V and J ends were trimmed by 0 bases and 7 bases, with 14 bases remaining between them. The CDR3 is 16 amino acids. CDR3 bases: TGTGCCAGCAGCGTAGGGTCCCAGGATTTAAATTCACCCCTCCACTTT. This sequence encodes CASSVGSQDLNSPLHF.

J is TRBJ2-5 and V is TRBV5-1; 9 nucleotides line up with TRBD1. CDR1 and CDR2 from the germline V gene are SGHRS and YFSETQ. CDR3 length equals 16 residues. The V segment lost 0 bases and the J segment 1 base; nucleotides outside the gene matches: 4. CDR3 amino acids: CASSLGTGVIQETQYF. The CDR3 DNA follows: TGCGCCAGCAGCTTGGGGACAGGGGTCATCCAAGAGACCCAGTACTTC. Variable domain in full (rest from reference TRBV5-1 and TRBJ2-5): KAGVTQTPRYLIKTRGQQVTLSCSPISGHRSVSWYQQTPGQGLQFLFEYFSETQRNKGNFPGRFSGRQFSNSRSEMNVSTLELGDSALYLCASSLGTGVIQETQYFGPGTRLLVL.

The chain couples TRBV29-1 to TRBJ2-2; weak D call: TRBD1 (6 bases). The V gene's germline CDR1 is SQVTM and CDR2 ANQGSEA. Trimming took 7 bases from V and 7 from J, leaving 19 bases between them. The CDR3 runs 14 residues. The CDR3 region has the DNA TGCAGCGCCTCCTCCGGGACACTTAGCGGGGAGCTGTTTTTT. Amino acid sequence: CSASSGTLSGELFF.

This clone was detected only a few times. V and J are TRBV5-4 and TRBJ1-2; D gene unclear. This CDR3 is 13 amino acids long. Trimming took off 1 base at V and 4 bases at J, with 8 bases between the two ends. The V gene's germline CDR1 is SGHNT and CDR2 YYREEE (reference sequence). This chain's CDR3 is CASSLNRSYGYTF. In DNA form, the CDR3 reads TGTGCCAGCAGCTTGAACAGAAGCTATGGCTACACCTTC.

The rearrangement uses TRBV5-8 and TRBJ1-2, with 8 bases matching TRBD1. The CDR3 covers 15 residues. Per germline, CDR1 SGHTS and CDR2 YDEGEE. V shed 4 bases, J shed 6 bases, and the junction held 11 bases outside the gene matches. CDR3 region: CASSDRTGTLDGYTF. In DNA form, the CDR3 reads TGTGCCAGCAGCGATAGGACAGGGACTCTGGATGGCTACACCTTC. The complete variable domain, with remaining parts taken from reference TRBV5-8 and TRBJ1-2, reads EAGVTQSPTHLIKTRGQQATLRCSPISGHTSVYWYQQALGLGLQFLLWYDEGEERNRGNFPPRFSGRQFPNYSSELNVNALELEDSALYLCASSDRTGTLDGYTFGSGTRLTVV.

Here the CDR3 DNA reads TGTGCCAGCTCACCACCAAGTAACCGACAGGCTCCTGGAAACACCATATATTTT. Protein product: CASSPPSNRQAPGNTIYF. The V call is TRBV18, the J call TRBJ1-3; D perhaps matches TRBD1 (6 bases). V was pared by 0 bases and J by 2 bases, with 17 bases between. The germline V gene encodes CDR1 KGHSH and CDR2 LQKENI. The CDR3 runs to 18 residues. The full variable domain, completed using reference TRBV18 and TRBJ1-3, is NAGVMQNPRHLVRRRGQEARLRCSPMKGHSHVYWYRQLPEEGLKFMVYLQKENIIDESGMPKERFSAEFPKEGPSILRIQQVVRGDSAAYFCASSPPSNRQAPGNTIYFGEGSWLTVV.

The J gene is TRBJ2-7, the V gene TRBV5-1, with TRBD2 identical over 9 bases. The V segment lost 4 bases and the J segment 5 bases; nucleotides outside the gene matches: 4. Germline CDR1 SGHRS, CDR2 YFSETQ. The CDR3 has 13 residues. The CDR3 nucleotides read TGCGCCAGCAGCCCCGGGACTAGCAACGAGCAGTACTTC. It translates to CASSPGTSNEQYF. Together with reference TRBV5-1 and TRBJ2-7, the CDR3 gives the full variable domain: KAGVTQTPRYLIKTRGQQVTLSCSPISGHRSVSWYQQTPGQGLQFLFEYFSETQRNKGNFPGRFSGRQFSNSRSEMNVSTLELGDSALYLCASSPGTSNEQYFGPGTRLTVT.

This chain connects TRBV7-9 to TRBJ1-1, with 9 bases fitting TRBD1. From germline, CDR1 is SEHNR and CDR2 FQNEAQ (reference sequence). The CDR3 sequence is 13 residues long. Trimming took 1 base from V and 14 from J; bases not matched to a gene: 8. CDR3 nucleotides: TGTGCCAGCAGCTTAGACCGGGACAGGGCCCCCTTCTTT. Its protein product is CASSLDRDRAPFF. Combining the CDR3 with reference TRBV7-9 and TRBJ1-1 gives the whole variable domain DTGVSQNPRHKITKRGQNVTFRCDPISEHNRLYWYRQTLGQGPEFLTYFQNEAQLEKSRLLSDRFSAERPKGSFSTLEIQRTEQGDSAMYLCASSLDRDRAPFFGQGTRLTVV.

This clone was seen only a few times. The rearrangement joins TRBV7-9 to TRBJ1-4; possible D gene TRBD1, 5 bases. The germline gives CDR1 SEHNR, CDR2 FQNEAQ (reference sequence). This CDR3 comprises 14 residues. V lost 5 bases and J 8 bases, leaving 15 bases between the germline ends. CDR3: CASSNVGHSEKLFF. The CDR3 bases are TGTGCCAGCAGCAATGTGGGGCACAGCGAAAAACTGTTTTTT.

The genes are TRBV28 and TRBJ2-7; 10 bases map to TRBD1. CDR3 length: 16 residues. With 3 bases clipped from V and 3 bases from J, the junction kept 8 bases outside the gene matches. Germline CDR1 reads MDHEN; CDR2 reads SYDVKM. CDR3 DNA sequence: TGTGCCAGCAGTTTTGGGGGACAGGGGCCCGACTACGAGCAGTACTTC. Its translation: CASSFGGQGPDYEQYF.

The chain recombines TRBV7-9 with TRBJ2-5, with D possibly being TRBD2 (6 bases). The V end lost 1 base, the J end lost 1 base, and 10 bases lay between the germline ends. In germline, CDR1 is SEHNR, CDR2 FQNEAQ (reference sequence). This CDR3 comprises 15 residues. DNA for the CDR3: TGTGCCAGCAGCTTAGGCGGGGAGTTCCAAGAGACCCAGTACTTC. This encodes CASSLGGEFQETQYF. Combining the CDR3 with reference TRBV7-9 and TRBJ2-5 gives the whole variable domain DTGVSQNPRHKITKRGQNVTFRCDPISEHNRLYWYRQTLGQGPEFLTYFQNEAQLEKSRLLSDRFSAERPKGSFSTLEIQRTEQGDSAMYLCASSLGGEFQETQYFGPGTRLLVL.

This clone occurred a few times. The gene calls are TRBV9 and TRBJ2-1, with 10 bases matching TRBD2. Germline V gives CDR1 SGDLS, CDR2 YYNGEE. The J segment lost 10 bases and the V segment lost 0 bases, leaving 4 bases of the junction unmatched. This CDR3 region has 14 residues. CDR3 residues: CASSVGSGGLEQFF. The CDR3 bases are TGTGCCAGCAGCGTAGGTAGCGGGGGGTTGGAGCAGTTCTTC.